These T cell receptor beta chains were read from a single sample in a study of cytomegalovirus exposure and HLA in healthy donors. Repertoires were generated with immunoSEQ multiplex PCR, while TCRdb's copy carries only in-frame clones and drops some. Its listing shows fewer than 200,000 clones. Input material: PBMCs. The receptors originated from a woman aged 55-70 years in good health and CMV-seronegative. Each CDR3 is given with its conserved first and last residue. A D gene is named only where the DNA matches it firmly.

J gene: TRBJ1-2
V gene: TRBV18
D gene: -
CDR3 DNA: TGTGCCAGCTCCGGAGAACAGGATTCCTATGGCTACACCTTC
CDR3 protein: CASSGEQDSYGYTF

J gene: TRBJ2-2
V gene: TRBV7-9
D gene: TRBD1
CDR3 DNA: TGTGCCAGCAGCTTAGCATCGACAGGGGGAACCGGGGAGCTGTTTTTT
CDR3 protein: CASSLASTGGTGELFF

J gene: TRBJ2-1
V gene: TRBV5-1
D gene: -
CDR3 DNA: TGCGCCAGCAGCTTGAGCGCCCTCTACAATGAGCAGTTCTTC
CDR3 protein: CASSLSALYNEQFF

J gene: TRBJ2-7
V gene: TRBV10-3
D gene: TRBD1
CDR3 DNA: TGTGCCATCACAGACAGGGTTAGAGACGAGCGGTACTTC
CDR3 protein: CAITDRVRDERYF

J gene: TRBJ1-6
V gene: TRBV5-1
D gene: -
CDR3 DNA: TGCGCCAGCAGCTTCGGCGGACAAGCCTATAATTCACCCCTCCACTTT
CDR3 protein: CASSFGGQAYNSPLHF

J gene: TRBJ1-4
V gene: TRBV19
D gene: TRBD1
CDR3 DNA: TGTGCCAGTACCAGGGGGTTTGATGAAAAACTGTTTTTT
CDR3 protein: CASTRGFDEKLFF

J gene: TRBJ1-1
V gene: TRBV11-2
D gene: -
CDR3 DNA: TGTGCCAGCAGACGGTGGAACACTGAAGCTTTCTTT
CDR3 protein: CASRRWNTEAFF

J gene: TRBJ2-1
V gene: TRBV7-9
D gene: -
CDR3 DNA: TGTGCCAGCAGCTTAGTTCAGGGCTACAATGAGCAGTTCTTC
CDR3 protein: CASSLVQGYNEQFF

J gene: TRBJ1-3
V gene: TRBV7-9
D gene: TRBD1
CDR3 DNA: TGTGCCAGCAGCAGTACAGGGGGATCTGGAAACACCATATATTTT
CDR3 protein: CASSSTGGSGNTIYF

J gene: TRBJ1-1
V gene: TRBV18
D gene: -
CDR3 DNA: TGTGCCAGCTCACAGACAGTCACGAACACTGAAGCTTTCTTT
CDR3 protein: CASSQTVTNTEAFF

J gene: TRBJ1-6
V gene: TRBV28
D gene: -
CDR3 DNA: TGTGCCAGCATTACCACAGGGTACGGAATTAATTCACCCCTCCACTTT
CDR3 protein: CASITTGYGINSPLHF

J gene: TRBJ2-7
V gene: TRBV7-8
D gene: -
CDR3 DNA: TGTGCCAGCAGCCCCTCCGGGGTACCGAGCTCCTACGAGCAGTACTTC
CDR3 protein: CASSPSGVPSSYEQYF

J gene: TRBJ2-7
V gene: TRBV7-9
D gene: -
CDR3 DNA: TGTGCCAGCAGCCCCACGGGATCTAATTACGAGCAGTACTTC
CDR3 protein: CASSPTGSNYEQYF

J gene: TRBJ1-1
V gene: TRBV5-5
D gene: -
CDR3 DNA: TGTGCCAGCAGCTTTTTTATGGGGGCCACTGAAGCTTTCTTT
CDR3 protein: CASSFFMGATEAFF

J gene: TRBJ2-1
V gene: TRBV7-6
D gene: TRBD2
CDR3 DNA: TGTGCCAGCAGCTTAGTACGGAGCGGGGCGTTCAATGAGCAGTTCTTC
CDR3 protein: CASSLVRSGAFNEQFF

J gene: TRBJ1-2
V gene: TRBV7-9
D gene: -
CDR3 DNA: TGTGCCAGCAGCTTAGATTCCCTTGATGGCTACACCTTC
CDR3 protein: CASSLDSLDGYTF

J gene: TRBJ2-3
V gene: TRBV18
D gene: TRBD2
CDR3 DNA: TGTGCCAGCTCACCACTTAGCGGGGGGATGACAGATACGCAGTATTTT
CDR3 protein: CASSPLSGGMTDTQYF

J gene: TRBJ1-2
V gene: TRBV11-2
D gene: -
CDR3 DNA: TGTGCCAGCAGCTTAAACACAGTGAACTATGGCTACACCTTC
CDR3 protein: CASSLNTVNYGYTF

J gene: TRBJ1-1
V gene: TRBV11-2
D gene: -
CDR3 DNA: TGTGCCAGCAGCTTATTGGACAGCGGAGTAATGAACACTGAAGCTTTCTTT
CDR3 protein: CASSLLDSGVMNTEAFF

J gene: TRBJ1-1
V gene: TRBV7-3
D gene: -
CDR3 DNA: TGTGCCAGCAGCCCCGGGGGCACTGAAGCTTTCTTT
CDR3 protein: CASSPGGTEAFF

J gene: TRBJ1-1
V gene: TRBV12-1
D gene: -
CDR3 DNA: TGTGCCAGCAGCCGAGACGAGGACAGGGTGAACACTGAAGCTTTCTTT
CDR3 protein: CASSRDEDRVNTEAFF

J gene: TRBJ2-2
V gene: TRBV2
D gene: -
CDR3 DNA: TGTGCCAGCGGGGGGGCCCCCGGGGAGCTGTTTTTT
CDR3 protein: CASGGAPGELFF

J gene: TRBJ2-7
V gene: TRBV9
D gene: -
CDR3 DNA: TGTGCCAGCAGCCCATCAGGGCCCTCCTACGAGCAGTACTTC
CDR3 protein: CASSPSGPSYEQYF

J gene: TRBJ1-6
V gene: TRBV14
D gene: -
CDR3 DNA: TGTGCCAGCAGCCTTAGGACTCGGGATAATTCACCCCTCCACTTT
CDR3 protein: CASSLRTRDNSPLHF

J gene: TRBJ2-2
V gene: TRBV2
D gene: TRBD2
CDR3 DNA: TGTGCCAGCAGTGGCCGCGGGGGGAGGGCCGGGGAGCTGTTTTTT
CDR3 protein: CASSGRGGRAGELFF

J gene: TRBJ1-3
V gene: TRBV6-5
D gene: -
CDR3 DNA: TGTGCCAGCTCCCCGAACACGAAAAACACCATATATTTT
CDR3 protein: CASSPNTKNTIYF

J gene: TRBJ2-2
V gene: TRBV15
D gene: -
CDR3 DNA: TGTGCCACCAGCAGAGCCAGGGGGGAATACACCGGGGAGCTGTTTTTT
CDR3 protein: CATSRARGEYTGELFF

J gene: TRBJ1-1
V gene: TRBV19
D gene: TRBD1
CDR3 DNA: TGTGCCAGTAGAACCTCGGACAGGACCGCTGAAGCTTTCTTT
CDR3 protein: CASRTSDRTAEAFF

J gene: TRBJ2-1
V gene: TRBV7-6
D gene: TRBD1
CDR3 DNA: TGTGCCAGCAGTCCCTACAGGGGGCAAACGGACGAGCAGTTCTTC
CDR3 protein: CASSPYRGQTDEQFF

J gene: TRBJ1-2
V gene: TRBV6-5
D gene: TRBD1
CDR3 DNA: TGTGCCAGCAGTTACCTGGACAGGGGGCTTGGCTACACCTTC
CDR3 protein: CASSYLDRGLGYTF

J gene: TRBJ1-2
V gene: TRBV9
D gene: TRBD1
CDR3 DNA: TGTGCCAGCAGCGTACCGGGACAGCAGTATGGCTACACCTTC
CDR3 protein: CASSVPGQQYGYTF

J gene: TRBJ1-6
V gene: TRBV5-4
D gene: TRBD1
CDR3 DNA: TGTGCCAGCAGCAAGGGACAGGGGGCGAAGAATTCACCCCTCCACTTT
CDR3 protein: CASSKGQGAKNSPLHF

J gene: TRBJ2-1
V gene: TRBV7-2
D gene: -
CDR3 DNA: TGTGCCAGCAGCTACCACAGGGACCATGAGCAGTTCTTC
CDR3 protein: CASSYHRDHEQFF

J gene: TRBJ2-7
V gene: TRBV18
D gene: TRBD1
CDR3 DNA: TGTGCCAGCTCACCACCCGACAGGGCTACCTACGAGCAGTACTTC
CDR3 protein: CASSPPDRATYEQYF

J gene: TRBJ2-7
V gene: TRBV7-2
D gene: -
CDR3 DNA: TGTGCCAGCAGCTTAATCCGGATAACCCCGCAGGTTCAGTACTTC
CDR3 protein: CASSLIRITPQVQYF

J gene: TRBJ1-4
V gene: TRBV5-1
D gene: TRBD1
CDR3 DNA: TGCGCCAGCGCTCCACAGGGGGCAAGTAATGAAAAACTGTTTTTT
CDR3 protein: CASAPQGASNEKLFF

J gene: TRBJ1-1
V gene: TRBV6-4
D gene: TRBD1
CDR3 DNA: TGTGCCAGCAGTGTCAACAGGGGATCTGAAGCTTTCTTT
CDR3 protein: CASSVNRGSEAFF

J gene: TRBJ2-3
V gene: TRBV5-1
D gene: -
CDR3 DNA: TGCGCCAGCAGGGCGGAACTTTCTACGCAGTATTTT
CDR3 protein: CASRAELSTQYF

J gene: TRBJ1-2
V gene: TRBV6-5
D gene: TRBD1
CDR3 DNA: TGTGCCAGCAGTTACTCGGGACAGGGGTTACTTGGCTACACCTTC
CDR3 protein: CASSYSGQGLLGYTF

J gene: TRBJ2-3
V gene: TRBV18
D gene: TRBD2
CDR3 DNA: TGTGCCAGCTCACCAACCATGGGACTAGCGGTGAGAGGGACAGATACGCAGTATTTT
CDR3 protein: CASSPTMGLAVRGTDTQYF

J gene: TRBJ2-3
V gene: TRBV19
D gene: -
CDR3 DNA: TGTGCCAGTAGTGACGGACAAGTATACACAGATACGCAGTATTTT
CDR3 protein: CASSDGQVYTDTQYF

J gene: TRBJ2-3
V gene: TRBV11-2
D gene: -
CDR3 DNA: TGTGCCAGCAGCCCGGGACTCTCAAGGGCAGATACGCAGTATTTT
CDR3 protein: CASSPGLSRADTQYF

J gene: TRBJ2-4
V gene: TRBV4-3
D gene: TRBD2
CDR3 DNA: TGCGCCAGCAGCCAAGAGTTTGCGGGGGTTGGTTTAAACATTCAGTACTTC
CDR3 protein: CASSQEFAGVGLNIQYF

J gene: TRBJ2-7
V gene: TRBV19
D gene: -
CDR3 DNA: TGTGCCAGTACCCCCGGGTCCGGGGTGGCCTACGAGCAGTACTTC
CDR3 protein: CASTPGSGVAYEQYF

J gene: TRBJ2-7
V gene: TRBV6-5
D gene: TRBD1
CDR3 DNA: TGTGCCAGCAGTTTTGTAGGACAGGGGACCTCCTACGAGCAGTACTTC
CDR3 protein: CASSFVGQGTSYEQYF